This passage covers 24 T cell receptor beta chains from one sample sequenced in a study of T cells expressing NK-cell markers. From its re-call of the 5' RACE reads, TCRdb lists each CDR3 protein once, without DNA. The listing contains hundreds of thousands of distinct CDR3 sequences. The sample was blood T cells: a sorted CD56 or NKG2C T cell subset, CD4+ or CD8+ T cells, or bulk PBMC T cells (not recorded which). These receptors came from a man aged 18 to 29 in good health.

The rearrangement joins TRBV24-1 to TRBJ2-1; the TCRdb D gene call, TRBD2, has no DNA to confirm it. The CDR3 spans 17 residues. Germline assignment: CDR1 KGHDR and CDR2 SFDVKD. The CDR3: CATSDRSLAGDYNEQFF.

V usage is TRBV12-3 or TRBV12-4 and J usage is TRBJ1-5; TCRdb lists TRBD1, though no DNA is available to test this call. The CDR3 runs to 14 residues. The CDR3: CASTPGQLKGPQHF.

The J gene is TRBJ2-3, the V gene TRBV7-6. Germline V gives CDR1 SGHVS, CDR2 FNYEAQ. The CDR3 totals 13 residues. This CDR3 is CASSLYGSDTQYF.

This chain joins TRBV20-1 and TRBJ2-1; lacking DNA, the TRBD2 call made by TCRdb goes unchecked. The CDR3 runs to 16 residues. The V gene's germline CDR1 is DFQATT and CDR2 SNEGSKA (reference sequence). The CDR3 here is CSANHYSGSTYNEQFF.

The rearrangement uses TRBV2 and TRBJ2-5; TCRdb lists TRBD1, though no DNA is available to test this call. The CDR3 covers 13 residues. The germline V gene encodes CDR1 SNHLY and CDR2 FYNNEI. The CDR3: CASNREYQEAQYF.

The chain links TRBV7-9 to TRBJ2-3; TCRdb returns TRBD1, unconfirmable since there is no DNA. CDR3 length: 15 amino acids. Germline V gene sequence: CDR1 SEHNR, CDR2 FQNEAQ (reference sequence). CDR3 loop: CASSLLGQRTDTQYF.

CDR3 in amino acids: CASSQDHVEQFF. The rearrangement uses TRBV4-1 and TRBJ2-1. Germline CDR1 is MGHRA and CDR2 is YSYEKL. The CDR3 is 12 amino acids.

The chain couples TRBV28 to TRBJ1-5. From germline, CDR1 is MDHEN and CDR2 SYDVKM. The CDR3 consists of 16 residues. CDR3 region: CASSTEEGSSNQPQHF.

The chain couples TRBV5-1 to TRBJ2-1; TCRdb outputs TRBD1, but without DNA this stays unchecked. This CDR3 has 12 amino acids. CDR1 and CDR2 (germline): SGHRS, YFSETQ. The CDR3 loop reads CASSSGAGEQFF.

V and J are TRBV30 and TRBJ1-1; there is no DNA to check the TCRdb D call of TRBD1. The germline gives CDR1 GTSNPN, CDR2 SVGIG (reference sequence). The CDR3 extends over 11 amino acids. The CDR3 region is CACPRGAEAFF.

The chain combines TRBV5-6 with TRBJ2-7; TCRdb picks TRBD2, but there is no DNA to check that call. Germline-derived CDR1 and CDR2 are SGHDT and YYEEEE. CDR3 size: 17 residues. This CDR3 is CASSLIPGLAGGGEQYF.

The chain is built from TRBV2 and TRBJ2-6. The CDR3 has 15 amino acids. The germline V gene encodes CDR1 SNHLY and CDR2 FYNNEI. The CDR3: CASRPELSGANVLTF.

This rearrangement joins TRBV28 to TRBJ1-1; as DNA is missing, the TRBD1 call by TCRdb cannot be tested. Looked up from germline, CDR1 is MDHEN and CDR2 is SYDVKM. This CDR3 spans 16 amino acids. CDR3 amino acids: CASSFGQGGGYTEAFF.

V usage is TRBV28 and J usage is TRBJ2-7; the TCRdb D gene call, TRBD1, has no DNA to confirm it. Germline V gene sequence: CDR1 MDHEN, CDR2 SYDVKM. The CDR3 has 14 amino acids. The CDR3 loop is CASSPQGPAYEQYF. The full variable domain, rest sourced from reference TRBV28 and TRBJ2-7, is DVKVTQSSRYLVKRTGEKVFLECVQDMDHENMFWYRQDPGLGLRLIYFSYDVKMKEKGDIPEGYSVSREKKERFSLILESASTNQTSMYLCASSPQGPAYEQYFGPGTRLTVT.

The V gene is TRBV20-1, the J gene TRBJ1-2. The CDR3 contains 11 residues. The V gene's germline CDR1 is DFQATT and CDR2 SNEGSKA (reference sequence). The CDR3 reads CSARGLYGYTF.

This chain uses TRBV19 with TRBJ2-7; TCRdb returns TRBD1, unconfirmable since there is no DNA. CDR1 and CDR2 (germline): LNHDA, SQIVND (reference sequence). This CDR3 has 14 amino acids. The CDR3 loop reads CASSPDRGHHEQYF.

The rearrangement links TRBV15 to TRBJ1-1; TCRdb gives TRBD1 as the D gene, but with no DNA this cannot be confirmed. Germline assignment: CDR1 LNHNV and CDR2 YYDKDF (reference sequence). The CDR3 has 13 residues. This CDR3 reads CATSRTGWTEAFF.

The CDR3: CASSFIRTGTGDTDTQYF. The chain joins TRBV5-1 to TRBJ2-3; as DNA is missing, the TRBD1 call by TCRdb cannot be tested. This CDR3 has 18 residues. Germline V CDR1 and CDR2: SGHRS, YFSETQ.

The gene calls are TRBV12-3 or TRBV12-4 and TRBJ2-3; as DNA is missing, the TRBD2 call by TCRdb cannot be tested. This CDR3 region has 16 residues. CDR3 residues: CASSPVAGEATDTQYF.

This chain links TRBV20-1 with TRBJ2-3; TCRdb's D call, TRBD1, is unchecked because there is no DNA. CDR3 size: 14 residues. Germline-derived CDR1 and CDR2 are DFQATT and SNEGSKA (reference sequence). CDR3 loop: CSGRRQTTTDTQYF.

The genes are TRBV15 and TRBJ2-7; the D gene TCRdb calls, TRBD1, cannot be checked with no DNA. Germline CDR1 LNHNV, CDR2 YYDKDF (reference sequence). CDR3 length: 15 amino acids. The CDR3 loop is CATSRVNRGDNEQYF.

The rearrangement joins TRBV28 to TRBJ2-5. The CDR3 spans 15 residues. The germline V gene has CDR1 MDHEN and CDR2 SYDVKM. CDR3 loop: CASTLRKRQAETQYF.

This rearrangement joins TRBV5-1 to TRBJ1-1. The germline CDR1 and CDR2 sequences are SGHRS and YFSETQ. This CDR3 comprises 14 residues. CDR3 region: CASPRLGMNTEAFF.

This sequence joins TRBV27 and TRBJ2-7. Germline CDR1 reads MNHEY; CDR2 reads SMNVEV (reference sequence). The CDR3 spans 14 residues. CDR3 amino acids: CASSLSVFSYEQYF.